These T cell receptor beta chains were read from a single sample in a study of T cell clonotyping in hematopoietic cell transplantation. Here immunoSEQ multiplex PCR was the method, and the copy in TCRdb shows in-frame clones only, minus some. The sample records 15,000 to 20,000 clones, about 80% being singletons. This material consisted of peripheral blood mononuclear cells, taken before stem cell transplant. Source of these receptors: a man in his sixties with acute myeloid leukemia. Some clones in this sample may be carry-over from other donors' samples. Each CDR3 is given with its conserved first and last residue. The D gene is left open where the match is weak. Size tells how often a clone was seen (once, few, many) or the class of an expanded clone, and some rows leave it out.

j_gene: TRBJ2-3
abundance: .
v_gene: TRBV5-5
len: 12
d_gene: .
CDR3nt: TGTGCCAGCAGCTTGGACACAGATACGCAGTATTTT
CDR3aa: CASSLDTDTQYF

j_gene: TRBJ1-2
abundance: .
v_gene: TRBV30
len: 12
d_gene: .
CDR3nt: TGTGCCTGGAGTACAGGGCGGTATGGCTACACCTTC
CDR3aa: CAWSTGRYGYTF

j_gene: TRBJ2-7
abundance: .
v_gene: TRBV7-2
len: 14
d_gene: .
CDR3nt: TGTGCCAGCAGCTTAAGTGCAGGATCCTACGAGCAGTACTTC
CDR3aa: CASSLSAGSYEQYF

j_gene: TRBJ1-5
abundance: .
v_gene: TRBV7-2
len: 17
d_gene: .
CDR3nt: TGTGCCAGCAGCCCGGAATCCGGGACCCCTTTCGATCAGCCCCAGCATTTT
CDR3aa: CASSPESGTPFDQPQHF

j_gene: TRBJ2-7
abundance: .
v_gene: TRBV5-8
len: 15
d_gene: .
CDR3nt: TGTGCCAGCAGCTTGGCCAGGGACCCCTCCTACGAGCAGTACTTC
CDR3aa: CASSLARDPSYEQYF

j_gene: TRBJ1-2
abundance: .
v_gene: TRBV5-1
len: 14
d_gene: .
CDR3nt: TGCGCCAGCAGCTTAACCTCCGACGTCTATGGCTACACCTTC
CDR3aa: CASSLTSDVYGYTF

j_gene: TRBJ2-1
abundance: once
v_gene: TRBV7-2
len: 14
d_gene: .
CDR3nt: TGTGCCAGCAGCACACGACAGGTTTCGAATGAGCAGTTCTTC
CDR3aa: CASSTRQVSNEQFF

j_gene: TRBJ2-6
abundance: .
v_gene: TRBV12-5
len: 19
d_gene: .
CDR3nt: TGTGCTAGTGGTCCCCGCCGGGGGAACCCCCTCTCTGGGGCCAACGTCCTGACTTTC
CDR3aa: CASGPRRGNPLSGANVLTF

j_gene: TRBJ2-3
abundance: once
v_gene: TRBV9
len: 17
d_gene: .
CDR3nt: TGTGCCAGCAGCCGTAGATCCGGGGGGCCAGGCACAGATACGCAGTATTTT
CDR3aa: CASSRRSGGPGTDTQYF

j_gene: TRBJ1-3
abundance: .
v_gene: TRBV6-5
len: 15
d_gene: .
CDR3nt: TGTGCCAGCAGTTACTCGGGGTTCTCTGGAAACACCATATATTTT
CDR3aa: CASSYSGFSGNTIYF

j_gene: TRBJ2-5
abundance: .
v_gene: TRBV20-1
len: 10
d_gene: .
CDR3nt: TGCAGTGCTAGTCAAGAGACCCAGTACTTC
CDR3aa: CSASQETQYF

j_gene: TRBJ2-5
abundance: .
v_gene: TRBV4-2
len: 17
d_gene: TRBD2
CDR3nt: TGTGCCAGCAGCCAAGGCGCCTCGACTAGCGGGGGAGAGACCCAGTACTTC
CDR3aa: CASSQGASTSGGETQYF

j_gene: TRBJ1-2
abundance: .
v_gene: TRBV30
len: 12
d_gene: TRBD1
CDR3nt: TGTGCCTGGAGTCCCCCTATGACAGGGCACACCTTC
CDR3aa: CAWSPPMTGHTF

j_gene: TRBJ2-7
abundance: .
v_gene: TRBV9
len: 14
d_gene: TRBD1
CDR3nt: TGTGCCAGCAGCGTCACAGGGGGCTTGGGGGAGCAGTACTTC
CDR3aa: CASSVTGGLGEQYF

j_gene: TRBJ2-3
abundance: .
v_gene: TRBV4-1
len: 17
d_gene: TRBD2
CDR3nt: TGCGCCAGCACTAAAGGGAGCGGGGGGGAGGTGGGAGATACGCAGTATTTT
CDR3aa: CASTKGSGGEVGDTQYF

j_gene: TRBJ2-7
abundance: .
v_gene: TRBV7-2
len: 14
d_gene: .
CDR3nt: TGTGCCAGCAGCCGCCGACAGGAAGGGGTCGAGCAGTACTTC
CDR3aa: CASSRRQEGVEQYF

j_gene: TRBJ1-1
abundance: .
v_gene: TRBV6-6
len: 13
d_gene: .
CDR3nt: TGTGCCAGCACCTTGGAGGTTAGTACTGAAGCTTTCTTT
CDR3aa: CASTLEVSTEAFF

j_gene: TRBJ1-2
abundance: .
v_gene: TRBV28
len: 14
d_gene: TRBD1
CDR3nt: TGTGCCAGCAGACCGGACAGGGATTACTATGGCTACACCTTC
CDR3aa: CASRPDRDYYGYTF

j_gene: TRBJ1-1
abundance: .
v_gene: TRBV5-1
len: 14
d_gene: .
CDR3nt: TGCGCCAGCAGCCCCGTGGCAGAGAACACTGAAGCTTTCTTT
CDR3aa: CASSPVAENTEAFF

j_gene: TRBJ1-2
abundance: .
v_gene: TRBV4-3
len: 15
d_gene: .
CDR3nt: TGCGCCAGCAGCCAAGACCTCGATGGGGTTTATGGCTACACCTTC
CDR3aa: CASSQDLDGVYGYTF

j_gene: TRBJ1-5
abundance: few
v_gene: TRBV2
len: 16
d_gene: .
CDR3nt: TGTGCCAGCTCGCCCTCGTTGGGACAAGACAATCAGCCCCAGCATTTT
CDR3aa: CASSPSLGQDNQPQHF

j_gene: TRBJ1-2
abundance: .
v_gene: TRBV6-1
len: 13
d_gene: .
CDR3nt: TGTGCCAGCAGTGAATTCGGGCAGGTCGGCTACACCTTC
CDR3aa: CASSEFGQVGYTF

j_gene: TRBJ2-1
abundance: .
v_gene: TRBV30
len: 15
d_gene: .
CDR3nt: TGTGCCTGGAGTGAAGTTCCGGGTTACAGCAATGAGCAGTTCTTC
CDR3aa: CAWSEVPGYSNEQFF

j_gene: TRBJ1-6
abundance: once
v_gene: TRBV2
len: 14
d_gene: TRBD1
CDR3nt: TGTGCCAGCAGAGGACAGGGGGCGAATTCACCCCTCCACTTT
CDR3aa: CASRGQGANSPLHF

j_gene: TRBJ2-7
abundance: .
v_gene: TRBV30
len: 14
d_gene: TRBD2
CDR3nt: TGTGCCTGCCCCGGGAGCGGGGGTTCCTACGAGCAGTACTTC
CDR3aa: CACPGSGGSYEQYF

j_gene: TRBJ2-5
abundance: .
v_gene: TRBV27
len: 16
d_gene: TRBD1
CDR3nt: TGTGCCAGCAGCCCCGAAGGGGGCCCCAACCAAGAGACCCAGTACTTC
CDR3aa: CASSPEGGPNQETQYF

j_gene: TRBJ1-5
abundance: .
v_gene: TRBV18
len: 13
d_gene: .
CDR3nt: TGTGCCAGCTCACCGGACGGGTATCAGCCCCAGCATTTT
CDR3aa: CASSPDGYQPQHF

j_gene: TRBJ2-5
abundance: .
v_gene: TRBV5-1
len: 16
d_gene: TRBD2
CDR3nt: TGCGCCAGCAGCTTGGTAACTAGCGGGGGACAAGAGACCCAGTACTTC
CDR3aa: CASSLVTSGGQETQYF

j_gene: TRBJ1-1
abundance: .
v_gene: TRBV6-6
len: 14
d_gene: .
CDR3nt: TGTGCCAGCAGCCCCAGGGGAGCTCACACTGAAGCTTTCTTT
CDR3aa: CASSPRGAHTEAFF

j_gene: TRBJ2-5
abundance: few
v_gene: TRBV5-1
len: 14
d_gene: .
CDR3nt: TGCGCCAGCAGCCCGCGGGGACAGTCGGAGACCCAGTACTTC
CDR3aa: CASSPRGQSETQYF

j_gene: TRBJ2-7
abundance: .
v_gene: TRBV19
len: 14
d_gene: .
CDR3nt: TGTGCCAGTAGTACAGGGCCATCCGTGTACGAGCAGTACTTC
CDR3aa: CASSTGPSVYEQYF

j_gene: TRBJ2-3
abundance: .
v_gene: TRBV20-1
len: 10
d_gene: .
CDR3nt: TGCAGTGGTAGGACAAATACGCAGTATTTT
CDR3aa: CSGRTNTQYF

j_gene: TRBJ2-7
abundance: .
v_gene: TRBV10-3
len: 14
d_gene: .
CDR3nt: TGTGCCATCAGTGAGTCGGGAAGGCCGTACGAGCAGTACTTC
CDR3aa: CAISESGRPYEQYF

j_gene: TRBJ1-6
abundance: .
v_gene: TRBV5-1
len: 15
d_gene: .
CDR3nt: TGCGCCAGCAGCTTGTTCGGGGAAGGGAATTCACCCCTCCACTTT
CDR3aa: CASSLFGEGNSPLHF

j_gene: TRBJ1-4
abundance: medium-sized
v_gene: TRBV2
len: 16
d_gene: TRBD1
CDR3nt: TGTGCCAGCAAACGTAGTAAGGGGGCCTGGAATGAAAAACTGTTTTTT
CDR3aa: CASKRSKGAWNEKLFF

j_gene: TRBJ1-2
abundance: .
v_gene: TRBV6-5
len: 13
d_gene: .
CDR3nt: TGTGCCAGCCGGCGACGGGGGGACTATGGCTACACCTTC
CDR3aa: CASRRRGDYGYTF

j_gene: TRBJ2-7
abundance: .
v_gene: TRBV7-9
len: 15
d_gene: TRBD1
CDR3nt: TGTGCCAGCAGCTTAGGGGGGACAGGGTTCTACGAGCAGTACTTC
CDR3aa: CASSLGGTGFYEQYF

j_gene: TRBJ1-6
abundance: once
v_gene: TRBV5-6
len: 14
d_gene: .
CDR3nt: TGTGCCAGCAGCTTGCAGGGGTTCGGGTCACCCCTCCACTTT
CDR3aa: CASSLQGFGSPLHF

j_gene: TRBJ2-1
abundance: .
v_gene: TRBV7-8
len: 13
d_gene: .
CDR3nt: TGTGCCAGCAGCCTCCGAGGGGTGAATGAGCAGTTCTTC
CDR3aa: CASSLRGVNEQFF

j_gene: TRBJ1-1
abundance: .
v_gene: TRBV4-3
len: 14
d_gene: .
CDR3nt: TGCGCCAGCAGCCCTACGTGGGGGGGGGCTGAAGCTTTCTTT
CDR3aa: CASSPTWGGAEAFF

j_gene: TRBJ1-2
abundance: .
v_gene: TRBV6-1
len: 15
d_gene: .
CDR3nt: TGTGCCAGCAGTGAAGTTCTGGGTCCTGACTATGGCTACACCTTC
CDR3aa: CASSEVLGPDYGYTF

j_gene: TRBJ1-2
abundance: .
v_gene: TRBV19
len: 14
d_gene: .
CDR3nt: TGTGCCAGTAGTATCACCGTCGGTAACTATGGCTACACCTTC
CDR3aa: CASSITVGNYGYTF